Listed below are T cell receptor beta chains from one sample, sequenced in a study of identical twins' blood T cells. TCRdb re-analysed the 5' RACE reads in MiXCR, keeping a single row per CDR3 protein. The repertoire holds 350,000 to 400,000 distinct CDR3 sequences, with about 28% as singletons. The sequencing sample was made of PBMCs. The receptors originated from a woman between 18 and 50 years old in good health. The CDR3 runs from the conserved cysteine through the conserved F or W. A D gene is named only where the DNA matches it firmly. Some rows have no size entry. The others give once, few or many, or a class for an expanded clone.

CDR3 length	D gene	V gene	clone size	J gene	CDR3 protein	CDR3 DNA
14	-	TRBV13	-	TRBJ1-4	CASSLGESGEKLFF	TGTGCCAGCAGCTTGGGCGAGTCGGGCGAAAAACTGTTTTTT
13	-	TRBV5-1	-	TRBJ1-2	CASNPGGNYGYTF	TGCGCCAGCAACCCCGGGGGTAACTATGGCTACACCTTC
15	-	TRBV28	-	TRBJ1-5	CASSLETGLNQPQHF	TGTGCCAGCAGTTTGGAGACAGGACTCAATCAGCCCCAGCATTTT
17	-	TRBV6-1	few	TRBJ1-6	CASSEAAGFSYNSPLHF	TGTGCCAGCAGTGAAGCAGCCGGGTTCTCCTATAATTCACCCCTCCACTTT
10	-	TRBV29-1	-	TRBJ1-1	CGGRDTEAFF	TGCGGGGGGCGCGACACTGAAGCTTTCTTT
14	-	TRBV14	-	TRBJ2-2	CASSQDTRTGELFF	TGTGCCAGCAGCCAAGATACCCGCACCGGGGAGCTGTTTTTT
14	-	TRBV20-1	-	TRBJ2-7	CSARTPLGGYEQYF	TGCAGTGCTAGAACTCCCCTGGGCGGGTACGAGCAGTACTTC
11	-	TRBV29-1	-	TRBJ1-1	CSGEGDTEAFF	TGCAGCGGAGAGGGGGACACTGAAGCTTTCTTT
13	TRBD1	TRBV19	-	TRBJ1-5	CASDDRGWWPQHF	TGTGCCAGCGATGACAGGGGATGGTGGCCCCAGCATTTT
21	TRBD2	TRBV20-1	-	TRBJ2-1	CSAPWGFPGLAGDRSYNEQFF	TGCAGTGCCCCCTGGGGGTTTCCAGGACTAGCGGGAGATCGGTCCTACAATGAGCAGTTCTTC
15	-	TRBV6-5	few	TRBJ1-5	CASSLKGDGNQPQHF	TGTGCCAGCAGTTTAAAGGGGGATGGAAATCAGCCCCAGCATTTT
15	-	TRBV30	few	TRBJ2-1	CAWSPTGLEDNEQFF	TGTGCCTGGAGTCCAACAGGCCTAGAGGACAATGAGCAGTTCTTC
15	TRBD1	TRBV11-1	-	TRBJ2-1	CASRTGTGSSNEQFF	TGTGCCAGCAGAACCGGGACAGGGAGTTCCAATGAGCAGTTCTTC
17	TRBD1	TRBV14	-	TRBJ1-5	CASSNNAGTGLIQPQHF	TGTGCCAGCAGCAATAACGCCGGGACAGGGTTAATACAGCCCCAGCATTTT
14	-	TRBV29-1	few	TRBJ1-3	CSVVLLGAGNTIYF	TGCAGCGTTGTCCTGCTGGGGGCTGGAAACACCATATATTTT
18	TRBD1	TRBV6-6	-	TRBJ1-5	CASSYPQGKGSDNQPQHF	TGTGCCAGCAGTTATCCACAGGGGAAGGGGAGCGACAATCAGCCCCAGCATTTT
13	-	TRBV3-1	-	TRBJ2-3	CASWAGTTDTQYF	TGTGCCAGCTGGGCGGGGACCACAGATACGCAGTATTTT
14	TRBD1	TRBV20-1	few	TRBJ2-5	CSATTTGARETQYF	TGCAGTGCTACTACGACAGGGGCTCGAGAGACCCAGTACTTC
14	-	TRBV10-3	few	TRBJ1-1	CAISSEAMNTEAFF	TGTGCCATCAGCTCGGAGGCGATGAACACTGAAGCTTTCTTT
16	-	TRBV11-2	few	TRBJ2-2	CASSFVARGGTGELFF	TGTGCCAGCAGCTTCGTCGCAAGAGGTGGGACCGGGGAGCTGTTTTTT
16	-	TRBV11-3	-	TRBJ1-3	CASSLVARTTGNTIYF	TGTGCCAGCAGCTTAGTTGCCAGAACCACTGGAAACACCATATATTTT
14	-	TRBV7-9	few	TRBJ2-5	CASSHHSFPETQYF	TGTGCCAGCAGCCACCATAGCTTTCCAGAGACCCAGTACTTC
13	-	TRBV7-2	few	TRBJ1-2	CASSTQAPYGYTF	TGTGCCAGCAGCACTCAGGCTCCCTATGGCTACACCTTC
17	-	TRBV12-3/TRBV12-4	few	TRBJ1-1	CASSPGLREHWNTEAFF	TGTGCCAGCAGTCCTGGCTTAAGAGAACACTGGAACACTGAAGCTTTCTTT
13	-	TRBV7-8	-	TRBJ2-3	CASSLGRSDTQYF	TGTGCCAGCAGCTTGGGTAGATCGGATACGCAGTATTTT
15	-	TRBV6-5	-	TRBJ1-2	CASSNPRGDGSGYTF	TGTGCCAGCAGTAATCCCCGGGGTGACGGTAGTGGCTACACCTTC
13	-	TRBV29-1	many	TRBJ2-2	CSAQPANTGELFF	TGCAGCGCCCAACCCGCAAACACCGGGGAGCTGTTTTTT
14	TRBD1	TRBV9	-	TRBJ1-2	CASSPRYQGQGHTF	TGTGCCAGCAGCCCTCGATACCAGGGACAGGGCCACACCTTC
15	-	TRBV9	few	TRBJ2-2	CASALGGVGTGELFF	TGTGCCAGCGCTCTAGGAGGGGTGGGCACCGGGGAGCTGTTTTTT
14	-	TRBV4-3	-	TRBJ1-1	CASSQGGRNTEAFF	TGCGCCAGCAGCCAAGGCGGCAGGAACACTGAAGCTTTCTTT
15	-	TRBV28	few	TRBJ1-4	CASSLFRGWGEKLFF	TGTGCCAGCAGTTTGTTCAGGGGATGGGGTGAAAAACTGTTTTTT
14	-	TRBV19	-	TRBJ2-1	CASSIGGFHNEQFF	TGTGCCAGTAGTATAGGTGGGTTCCACAATGAGCAGTTCTTC
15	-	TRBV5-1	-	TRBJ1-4	CASSLRPTVEEKLFF	TGCGCCAGCAGCTTGCGCCCGACAGTGGAAGAAAAACTGTTTTTT
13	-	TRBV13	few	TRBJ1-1	CASSTTAATEAFF	TGTGCCAGCAGCACCACCGCTGCCACTGAAGCTTTCTTT
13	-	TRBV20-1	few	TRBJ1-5	CSARVGGDQPQHF	TGCAGTGCTAGAGTAGGCGGGGATCAGCCCCAGCATTTT
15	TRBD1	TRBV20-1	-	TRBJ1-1	CSARDVGQGGTEAFF	TGCAGTGCTAGAGATGTCGGACAGGGCGGCACTGAAGCTTTCTTT
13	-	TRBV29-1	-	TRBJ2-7	CSVEDLQGRAQYF	TGCAGCGTTGAAGATCTTCAGGGGCGGGCGCAGTACTTC
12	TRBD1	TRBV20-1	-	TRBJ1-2	CNARQGRNGYTF	TGCAATGCCAGACAGGGAAGGAATGGCTACACCTTC
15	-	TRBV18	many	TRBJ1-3	CASSPPRDSGNTIYF	TGTGCCAGCTCACCACCCCGGGACTCTGGAAACACCATATATTTT
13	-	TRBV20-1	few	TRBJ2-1	CSATGGSSSKQFF	TGCAGTGCTACCGGTGGCTCCAGCTCTAAGCAGTTCTTC
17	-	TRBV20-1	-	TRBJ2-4	CSAREVPGGLVKNIQYF	TGCAGTGCTAGAGAGGTACCGGGCGGGCTCGTCAAAAACATTCAGTACTTC
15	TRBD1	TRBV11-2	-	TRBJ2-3	CASSPVGQSTDTQYF	TGTGCCAGCAGCCCAGTGGGACAGAGCACAGATACGCAGTATTTT
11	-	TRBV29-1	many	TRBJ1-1	CSFGRNTEAFF	TGCAGCTTCGGACGGAACACTGAAGCTTTCTTT
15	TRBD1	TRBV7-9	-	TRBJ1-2	CASSFSTGYNYGYTF	TGTGCCAGCAGCTTTTCGACAGGGTACAACTATGGCTACACCTTC
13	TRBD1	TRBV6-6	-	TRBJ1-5	CTSRKTGDQPQHF	TGTACCAGCAGGAAGACAGGGGATCAGCCCCAGCATTTT